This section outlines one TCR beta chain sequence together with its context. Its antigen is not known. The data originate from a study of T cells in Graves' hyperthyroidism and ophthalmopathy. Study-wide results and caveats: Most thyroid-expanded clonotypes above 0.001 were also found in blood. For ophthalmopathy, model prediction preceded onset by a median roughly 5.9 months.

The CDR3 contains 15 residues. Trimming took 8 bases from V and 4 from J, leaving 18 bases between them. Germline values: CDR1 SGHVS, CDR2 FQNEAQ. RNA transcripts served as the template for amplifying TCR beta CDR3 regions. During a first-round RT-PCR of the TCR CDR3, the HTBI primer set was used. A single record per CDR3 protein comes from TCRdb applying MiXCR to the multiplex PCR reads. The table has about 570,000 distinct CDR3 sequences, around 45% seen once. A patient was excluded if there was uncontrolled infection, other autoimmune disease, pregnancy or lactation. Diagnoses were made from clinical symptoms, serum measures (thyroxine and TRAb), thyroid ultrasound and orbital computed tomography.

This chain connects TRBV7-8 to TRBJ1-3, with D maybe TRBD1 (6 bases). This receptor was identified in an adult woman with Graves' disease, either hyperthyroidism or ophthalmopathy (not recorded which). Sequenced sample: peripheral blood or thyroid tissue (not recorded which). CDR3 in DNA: TGTGCCAGCCGACCTGGCACAGGGCTGGGAAACACCATATATTTT. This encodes CASRPGTGLGNTIYF.